Listed below are T cell receptor beta chains from one sample, sequenced in a study of a mutant IDH1 vaccine in newly diagnosed glioma. The data were produced by immunoSEQ multiplex PCR, yet TCRdb's version contains in-frame clones alone and is incomplete. The table has about 100,000 clones, about 80% seen once. The sample here was PBMCs, taken from a glioma patient treated with radiotherapy, temozolomide or both. The receptors shown here come from a middle-aged man with glioma. Both conserved end residues are part of each CDR3. The order of the fields is J gene, V gene, CDR3 protein.

J: TRBJ1-2
V: TRBV7-9
CDR3: CASGGIYGYTF

J: TRBJ2-1
V: TRBV19
CDR3: CASSQGTGLGEQFF

J: TRBJ2-5
V: TRBV6-5
CDR3: CASSHDLRETQYF

J: TRBJ2-2
V: TRBV4-3
CDR3: CASSQKRSGELFF

J: TRBJ2-3
V: TRBV6-6
CDR3: CASSQRTSGSTDTQYF

J: TRBJ2-1
V: TRBV27
CDR3: CASSLDRGSYNEQFF

J: TRBJ1-1
V: TRBV19
CDR3: CASSITGPNTEAFF

J: TRBJ1-3
V: TRBV9
CDR3: CASSPRGRPTGNTIYF

J: TRBJ2-3
V: TRBV15
CDR3: CATSRERQGADTQYF

J: TRBJ1-1
V: TRBV6-5
CDR3: CASSYGGREAFF

J: TRBJ1-1
V: TRBV6-1
CDR3: CASSEARNTEAFF

J: TRBJ2-7
V: TRBV4-2
CDR3: CASSQGLALTGGFRSYEQYF

J: TRBJ1-1
V: TRBV5-6
CDR3: CASSRQGQGAAEAFF